This T cell receptor (beta chain) emerged from a study of T cells in Graves' hyperthyroidism and ophthalmopathy. At the level of the study: Peripheral blood was acquired at first diagnosis, ahead of any therapy whatsoever.

TCR beta CDR3 region amplification was performed from RNA transcripts. A set of HTBI primers served as the primers for a first-round RT-PCR of the TCR CDR3. From the multiplex PCR reads, TCRdb called clonotypes with MiXCR, one entry per CDR3 protein. The sample has around 600,000 distinct CDR3 sequences; approximately 14% are singletons. V lost 3 bases, J lost 7 bases, and 5 bases stayed unmatched. Germline CDR1 and CDR2: DFQATT and SNEGSKA (reference sequence). This CDR3 spans 12 amino acids. The table lists this clonotype with a few counts. The sequence was obtained from a woman aged 45 to 65 with Graves' ophthalmopathy. The chain combines TRBV20-1 with TRBJ2-7, with TRBD2 identical over 8 bases. The specimen was blood. The CDR3 region has the DNA TGCAGTGCTAGGTCAGGCGGGAGGGAGCAGTACTTC. Encoded protein: CSARSGGREQYF.